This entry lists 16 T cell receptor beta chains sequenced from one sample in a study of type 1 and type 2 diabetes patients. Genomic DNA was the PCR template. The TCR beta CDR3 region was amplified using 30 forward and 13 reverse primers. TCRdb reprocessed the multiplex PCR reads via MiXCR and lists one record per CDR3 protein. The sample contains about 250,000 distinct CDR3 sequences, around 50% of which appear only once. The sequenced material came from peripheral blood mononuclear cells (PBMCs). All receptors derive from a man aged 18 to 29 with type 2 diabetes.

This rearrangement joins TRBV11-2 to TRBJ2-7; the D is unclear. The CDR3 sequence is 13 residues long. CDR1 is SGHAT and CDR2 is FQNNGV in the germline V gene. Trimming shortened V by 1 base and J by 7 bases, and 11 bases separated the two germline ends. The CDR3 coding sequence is TGTGCCAGCAGCTTAGGGGCAGACGGGGAGCAGTACTTC. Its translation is CASSLGADGEQYF.

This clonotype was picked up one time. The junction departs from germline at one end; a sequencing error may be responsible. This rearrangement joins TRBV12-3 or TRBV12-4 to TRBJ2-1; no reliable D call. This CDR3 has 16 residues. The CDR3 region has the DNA TGTGCCACCAGTGACCGGCCCGAGGTGGCCTACAATGAGCAGTTCTTC. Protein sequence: CATSDRPEVAYNEQFF.

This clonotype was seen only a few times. CDR3 in amino acids: CASGLEQGGGGYTF. In nucleotides, the CDR3 is TGTGCCAGCGGGCTCGAACAGGGCGGGGGTGGCTACACCTTC. This rearrangement joins TRBV9 to TRBJ1-2; perhaps TRBD1 as D (6 bases). Trimming stripped 7 bases from V and 7 bases from J, with 20 bases between. The CDR3 totals 14 residues. Germline assignment: CDR1 SGDLS and CDR2 YYNGEE.

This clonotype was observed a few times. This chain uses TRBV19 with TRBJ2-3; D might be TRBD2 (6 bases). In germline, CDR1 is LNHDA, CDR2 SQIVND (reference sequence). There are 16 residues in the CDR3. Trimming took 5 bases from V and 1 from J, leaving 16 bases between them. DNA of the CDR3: TGTGCCAGTAGTCCCTTGGGGGGTATGGGCACAGATACGCAGTATTTT. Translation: CASSPLGGMGTDTQYF. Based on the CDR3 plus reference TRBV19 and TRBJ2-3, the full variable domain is DGGITQSPKYLFRKEGQNVTLSCEQNLNHDAMYWYRQDPGQGLRLIYYSQIVNDFQKGDIAEGYSVSREKKESFPLTVTSAQKNPTAFYLCASSPLGGMGTDTQYFGPGTRLTVL.

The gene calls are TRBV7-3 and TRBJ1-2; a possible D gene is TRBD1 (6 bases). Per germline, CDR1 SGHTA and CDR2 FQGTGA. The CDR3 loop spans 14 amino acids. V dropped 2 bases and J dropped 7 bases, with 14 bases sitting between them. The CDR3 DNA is TGTGCCAGCAGCTTATCGGGGGGCTCGGCTGGCTACACCTTC. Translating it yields CASSLSGGSAGYTF.

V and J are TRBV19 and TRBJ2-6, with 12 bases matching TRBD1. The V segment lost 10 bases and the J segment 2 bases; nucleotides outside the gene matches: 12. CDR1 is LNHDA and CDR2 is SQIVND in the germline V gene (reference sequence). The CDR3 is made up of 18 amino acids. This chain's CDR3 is CAIGPGQGALTGANVLTF. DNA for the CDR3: TGTGCCATTGGCCCGGGACAGGGGGCCCTAACTGGGGCCAACGTCCTGACTTTC. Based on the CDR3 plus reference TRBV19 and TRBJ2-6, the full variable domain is DGGITQSPKYLFRKEGQNVTLSCEQNLNHDAMYWYRQDPGQGLRLIYYSQIVNDFQKGDIAEGYSVSREKKESFPLTVTSAQKNPTAFYLCAIGPGQGALTGANVLTFGAGSRLTVL.

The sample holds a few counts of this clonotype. The CDR3, as DNA: TGCGCCAGCCGGACAGGGTCCCCTGGGGAGCAGTACTTC. Encoded protein: CASRTGSPGEQYF. This chain links TRBV5-1 with TRBJ2-7; 8 bases line up with TRBD1. Germline CDR1 is SGHRS and CDR2 is YFSETQ. V was clipped by 7 bases and J by 7 bases; unmatched bases: 10. The CDR3 spans 13 residues. Variable domain in full (rest from reference TRBV5-1 and TRBJ2-7): KAGVTQTPRYLIKTRGQQVTLSCSPISGHRSVSWYQQTPGQGLQFLFEYFSETQRNKGNFPGRFSGRQFSNSRSEMNVSTLELGDSALYLCASRTGSPGEQYFGPGTRLTVT.

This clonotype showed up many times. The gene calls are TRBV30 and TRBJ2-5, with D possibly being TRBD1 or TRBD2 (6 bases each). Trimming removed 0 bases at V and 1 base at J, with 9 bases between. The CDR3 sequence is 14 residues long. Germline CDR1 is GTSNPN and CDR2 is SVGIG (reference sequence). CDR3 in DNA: TGTGCCTGGAGTGTAGGGGGGATCCAAGAGACCCAGTACTTC. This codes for CAWSVGGIQETQYF.

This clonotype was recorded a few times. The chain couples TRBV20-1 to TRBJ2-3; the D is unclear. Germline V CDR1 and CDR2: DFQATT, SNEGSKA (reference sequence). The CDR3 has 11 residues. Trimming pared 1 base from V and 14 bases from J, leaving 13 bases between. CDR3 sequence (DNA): TGCAGTGCTAGAGGGGCGTCGGTAGGGTATTTT. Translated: CSARGASVGYF.

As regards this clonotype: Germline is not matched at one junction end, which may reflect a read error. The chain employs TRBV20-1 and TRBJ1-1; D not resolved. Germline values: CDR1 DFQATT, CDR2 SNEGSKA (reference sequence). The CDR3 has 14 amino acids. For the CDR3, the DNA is TGCAGTGCCAGAGGCCCGACGGTCACCCTTGAAGCTTTCTTT. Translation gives CSARGPTVTLEAFF.

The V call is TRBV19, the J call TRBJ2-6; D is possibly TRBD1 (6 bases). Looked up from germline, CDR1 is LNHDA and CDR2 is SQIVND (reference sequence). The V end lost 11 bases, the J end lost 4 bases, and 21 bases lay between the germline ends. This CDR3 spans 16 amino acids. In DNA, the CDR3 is TGTGCCTGGAGTTTGACAGGCCGCGCGGGGGCCAACGTCCTGACTTTC. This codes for CAWSLTGRAGANVLTF.

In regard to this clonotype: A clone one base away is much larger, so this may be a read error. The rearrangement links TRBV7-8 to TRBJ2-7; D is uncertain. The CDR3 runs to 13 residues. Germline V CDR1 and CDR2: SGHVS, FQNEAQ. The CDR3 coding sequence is TGTGCCAGCGGCTTGGCAGGAACCTACGAGCAGTACTTC. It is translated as CASGLAGTYEQYF.

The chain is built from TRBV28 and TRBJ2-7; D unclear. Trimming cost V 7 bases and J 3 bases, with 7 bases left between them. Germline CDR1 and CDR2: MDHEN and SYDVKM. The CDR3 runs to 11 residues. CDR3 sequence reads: CASNLGYEQYF. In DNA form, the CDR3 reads TGTGCCAGCAATTTGGGCTACGAGCAGTACTTC.

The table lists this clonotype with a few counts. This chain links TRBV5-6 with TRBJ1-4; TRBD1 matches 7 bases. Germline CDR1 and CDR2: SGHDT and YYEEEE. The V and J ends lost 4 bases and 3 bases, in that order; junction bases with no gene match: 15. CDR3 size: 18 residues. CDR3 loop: CASSLQSTGLKANEKLFF. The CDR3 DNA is TGTGCCAGCAGCCTACAATCGACAGGGTTAAAGGCTAATGAAAAACTGTTTTTT.

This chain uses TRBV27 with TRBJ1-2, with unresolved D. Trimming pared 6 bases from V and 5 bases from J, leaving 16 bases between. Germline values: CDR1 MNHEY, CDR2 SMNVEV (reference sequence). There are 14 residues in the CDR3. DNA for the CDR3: TGTGCCAGCAGCCAATGGTTCGTTGAATATGGCTACACCTTC. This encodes CASSQWFVEYGYTF.

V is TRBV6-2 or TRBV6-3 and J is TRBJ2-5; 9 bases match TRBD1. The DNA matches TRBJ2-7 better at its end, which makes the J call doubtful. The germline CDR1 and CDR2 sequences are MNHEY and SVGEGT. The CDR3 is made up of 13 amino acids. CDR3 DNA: TGTGCCAGCAAAGACCGGGACAGGGCCGAGCAGTACTTC. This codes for CASKDRDRAEQYF.